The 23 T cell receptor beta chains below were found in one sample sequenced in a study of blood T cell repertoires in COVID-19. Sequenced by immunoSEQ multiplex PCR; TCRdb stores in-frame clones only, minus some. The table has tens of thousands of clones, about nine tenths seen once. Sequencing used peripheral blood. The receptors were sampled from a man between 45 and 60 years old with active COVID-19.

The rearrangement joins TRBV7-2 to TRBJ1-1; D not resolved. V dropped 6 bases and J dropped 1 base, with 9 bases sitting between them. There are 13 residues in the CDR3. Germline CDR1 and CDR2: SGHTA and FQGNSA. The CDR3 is CASSPRENTEAFF. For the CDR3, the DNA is TGTGCCAGCAGTCCGCGGGAGAACACTGAAGCTTTCTTT.

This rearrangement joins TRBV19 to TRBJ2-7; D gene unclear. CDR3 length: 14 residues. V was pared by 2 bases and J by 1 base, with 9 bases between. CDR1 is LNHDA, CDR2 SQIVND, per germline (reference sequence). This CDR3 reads CASSIQAASYEQYF. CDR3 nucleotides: TGTGCCAGTAGTATACAGGCCGCGTCCTACGAGCAGTACTTC.

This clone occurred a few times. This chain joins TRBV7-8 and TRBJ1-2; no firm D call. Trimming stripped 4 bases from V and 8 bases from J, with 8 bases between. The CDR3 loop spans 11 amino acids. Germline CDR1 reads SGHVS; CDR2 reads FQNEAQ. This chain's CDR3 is CASSSGEGYTF. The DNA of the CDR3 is TGTGCCAGCAGCTCCGGAGAGGGCTACACCTTC.

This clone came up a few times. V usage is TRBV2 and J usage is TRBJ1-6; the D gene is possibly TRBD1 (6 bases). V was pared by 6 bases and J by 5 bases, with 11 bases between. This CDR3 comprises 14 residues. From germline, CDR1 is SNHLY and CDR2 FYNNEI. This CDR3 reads CASSVTGDNSPLHF. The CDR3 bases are TGTGCCAGCAGCGTGACAGGCGATAATTCACCCCTCCACTTT.

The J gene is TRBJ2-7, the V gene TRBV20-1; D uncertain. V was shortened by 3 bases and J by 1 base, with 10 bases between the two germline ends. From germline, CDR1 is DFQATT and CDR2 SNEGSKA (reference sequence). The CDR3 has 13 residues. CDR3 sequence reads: CSASAVGSYEQYF. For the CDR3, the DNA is TGCAGTGCTAGTGCGGTCGGGTCCTACGAGCAGTACTTC.

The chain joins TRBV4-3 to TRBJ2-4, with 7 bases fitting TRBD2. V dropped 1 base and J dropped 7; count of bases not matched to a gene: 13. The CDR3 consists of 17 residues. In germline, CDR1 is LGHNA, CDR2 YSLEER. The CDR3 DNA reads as TGCGCCAGCAGCCAAGCCGGCGGGGGACCTTACCGGAACATTCAGTACTTC. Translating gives CASSQAGGGPYRNIQYF.

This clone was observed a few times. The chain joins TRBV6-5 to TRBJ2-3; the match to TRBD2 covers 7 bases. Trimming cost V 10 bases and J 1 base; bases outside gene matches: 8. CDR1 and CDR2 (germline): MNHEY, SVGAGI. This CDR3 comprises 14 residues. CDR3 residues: CATSGLIRTDTQYF. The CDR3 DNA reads TGTGCCACCTCGGGACTAATTCGCACAGATACGCAGTATTTT.

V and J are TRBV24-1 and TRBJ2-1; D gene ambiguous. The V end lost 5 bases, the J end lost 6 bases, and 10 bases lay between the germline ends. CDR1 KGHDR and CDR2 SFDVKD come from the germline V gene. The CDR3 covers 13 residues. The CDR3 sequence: CATSGSGRNEQFF. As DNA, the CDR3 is TGTGCCACCAGTGGGTCTGGGCGCAATGAGCAGTTCTTC.

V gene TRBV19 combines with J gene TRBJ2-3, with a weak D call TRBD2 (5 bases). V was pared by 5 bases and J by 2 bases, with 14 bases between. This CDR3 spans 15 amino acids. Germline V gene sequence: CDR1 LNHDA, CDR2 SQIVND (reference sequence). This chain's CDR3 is CASSSAQRPTDTQYF. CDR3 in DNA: TGTGCCAGTAGTTCGGCGCAGCGGCCCACAGATACGCAGTATTTT.

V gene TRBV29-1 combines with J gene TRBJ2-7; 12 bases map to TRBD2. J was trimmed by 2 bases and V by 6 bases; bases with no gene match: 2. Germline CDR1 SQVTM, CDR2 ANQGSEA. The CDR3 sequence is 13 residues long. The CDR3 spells CSVRTSGTYEQYF. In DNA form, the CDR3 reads TGCAGCGTCAGGACTAGCGGGACCTACGAGCAGTACTTC.

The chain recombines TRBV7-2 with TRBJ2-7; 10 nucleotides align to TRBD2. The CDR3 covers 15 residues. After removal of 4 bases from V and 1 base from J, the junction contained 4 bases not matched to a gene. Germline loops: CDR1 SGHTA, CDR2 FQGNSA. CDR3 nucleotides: TGTGCCAGCAGCTCTAGCGGGAGTTCATCCTACGAGCAGTACTTC. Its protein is CASSSSGSSSYEQYF.

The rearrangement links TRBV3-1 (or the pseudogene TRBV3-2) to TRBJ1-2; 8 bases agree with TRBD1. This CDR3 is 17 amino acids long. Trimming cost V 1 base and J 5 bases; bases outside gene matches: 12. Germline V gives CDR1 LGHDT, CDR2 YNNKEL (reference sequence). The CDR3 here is CASSQGTTDRGDYGYTF. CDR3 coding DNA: TGTGCCAGCAGCCAAGGAACTACTGACAGGGGCGATTATGGCTACACCTTC.

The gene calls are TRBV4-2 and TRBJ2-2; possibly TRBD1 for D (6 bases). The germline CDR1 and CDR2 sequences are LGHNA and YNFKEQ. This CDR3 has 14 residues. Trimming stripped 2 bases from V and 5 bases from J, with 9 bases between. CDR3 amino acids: CASSQTGFTGELFF. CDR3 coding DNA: TGTGCCAGCAGCCAAACAGGGTTTACCGGGGAGCTGTTTTTT.

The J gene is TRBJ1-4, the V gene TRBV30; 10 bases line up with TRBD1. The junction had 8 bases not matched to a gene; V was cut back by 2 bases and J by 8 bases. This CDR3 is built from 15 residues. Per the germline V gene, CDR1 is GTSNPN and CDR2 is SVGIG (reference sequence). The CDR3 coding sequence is TGTGCCTGGAGTCTTACCGGGACAGGGGTGGAAAAACTGTTTTTT. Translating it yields CAWSLTGTGVEKLFF.

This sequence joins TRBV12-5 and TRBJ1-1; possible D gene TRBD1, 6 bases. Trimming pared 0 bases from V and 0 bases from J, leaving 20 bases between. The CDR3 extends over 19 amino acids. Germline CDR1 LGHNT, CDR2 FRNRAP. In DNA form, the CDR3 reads TGTGCTAGTGGTTTGGTAGCCAGGGGCGTAGATCCGGTGAACACTGAAGCTTTCTTT. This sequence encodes CASGLVARGVDPVNTEAFF. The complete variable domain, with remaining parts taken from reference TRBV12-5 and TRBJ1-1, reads DARVTQTPRHKVTEMGQEVTMRCQPILGHNTVFWYRQTMMQGLELLAYFRNRAPLDDSGMPKDRFSAEMPDATLATLKIQPSEPRDSAVYFCASGLVARGVDPVNTEAFFGQGTRLTVV.

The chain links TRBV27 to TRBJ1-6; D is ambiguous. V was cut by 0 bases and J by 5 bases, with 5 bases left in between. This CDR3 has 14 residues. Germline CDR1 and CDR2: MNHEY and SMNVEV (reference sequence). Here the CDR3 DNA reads TGTGCCAGCAGTTTATCCAGGCATAATTCACCCCTCCACTTT. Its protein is CASSLSRHNSPLHF.

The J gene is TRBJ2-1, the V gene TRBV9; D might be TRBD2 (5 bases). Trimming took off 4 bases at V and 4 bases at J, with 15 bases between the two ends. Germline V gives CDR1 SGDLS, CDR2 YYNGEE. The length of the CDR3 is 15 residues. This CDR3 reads CASSQEGGEYNEQFF. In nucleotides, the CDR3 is TGTGCCAGCAGCCAAGAGGGTGGGGAGTACAATGAGCAGTTCTTC.

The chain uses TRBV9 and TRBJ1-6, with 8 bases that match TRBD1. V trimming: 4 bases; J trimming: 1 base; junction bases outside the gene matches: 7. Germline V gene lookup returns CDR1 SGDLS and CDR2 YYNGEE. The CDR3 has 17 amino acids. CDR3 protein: CASSPQQGESYNSPLHF. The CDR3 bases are TGTGCCAGCAGCCCCCAACAGGGGGAATCCTATAATTCACCCCTCCACTTT.

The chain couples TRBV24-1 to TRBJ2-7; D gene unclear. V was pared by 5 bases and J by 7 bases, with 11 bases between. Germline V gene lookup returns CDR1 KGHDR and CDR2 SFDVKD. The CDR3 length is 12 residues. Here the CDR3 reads CATSGPTGEQYF. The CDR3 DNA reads TGTGCCACCAGTGGGCCGACTGGGGAGCAGTACTTC.

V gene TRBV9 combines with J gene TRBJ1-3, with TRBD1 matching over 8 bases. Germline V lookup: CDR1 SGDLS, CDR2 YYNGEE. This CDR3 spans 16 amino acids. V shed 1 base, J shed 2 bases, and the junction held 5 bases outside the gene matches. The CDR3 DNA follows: TGTGCCAGCAGCGTAAACGACAGGGGCACTGGAAACACCATATATTTT. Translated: CASSVNDRGTGNTIYF.

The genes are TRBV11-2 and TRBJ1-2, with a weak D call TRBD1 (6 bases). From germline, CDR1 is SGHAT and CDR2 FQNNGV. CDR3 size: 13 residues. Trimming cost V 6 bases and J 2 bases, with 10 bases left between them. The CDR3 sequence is CASRVTGNYGYTF. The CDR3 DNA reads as TGTGCCAGCAGGGTAACAGGGAACTATGGCTACACCTTC.

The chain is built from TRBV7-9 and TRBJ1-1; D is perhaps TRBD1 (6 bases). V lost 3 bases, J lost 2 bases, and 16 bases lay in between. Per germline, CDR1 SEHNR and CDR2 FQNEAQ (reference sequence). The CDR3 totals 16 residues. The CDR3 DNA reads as TGTGCCAGCAGCTTCGGGGGGGGCGCACCAAACACTGAAGCTTTCTTT. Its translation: CASSFGGGAPNTEAFF.

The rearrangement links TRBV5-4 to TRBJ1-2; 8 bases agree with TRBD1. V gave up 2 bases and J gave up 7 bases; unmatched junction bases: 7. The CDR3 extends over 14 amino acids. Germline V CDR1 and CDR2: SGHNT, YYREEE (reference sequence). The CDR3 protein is CASSLDRGQSGYTF. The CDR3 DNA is TGTGCCAGCAGCTTAGACAGGGGACAGTCTGGCTACACCTTC.